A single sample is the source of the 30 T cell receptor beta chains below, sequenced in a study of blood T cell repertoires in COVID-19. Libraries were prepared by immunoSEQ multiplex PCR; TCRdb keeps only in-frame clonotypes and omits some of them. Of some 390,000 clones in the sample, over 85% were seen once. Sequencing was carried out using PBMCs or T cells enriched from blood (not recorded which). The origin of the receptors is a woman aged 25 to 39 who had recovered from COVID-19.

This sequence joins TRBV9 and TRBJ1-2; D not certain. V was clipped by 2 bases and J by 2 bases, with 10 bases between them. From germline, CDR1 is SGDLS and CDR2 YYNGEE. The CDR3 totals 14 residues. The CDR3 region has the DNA TGTGCCAGCAGCGTCGGACCGGGGAACTATGGCTACACCTTC. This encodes CASSVGPGNYGYTF. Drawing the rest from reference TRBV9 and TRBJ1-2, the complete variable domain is DSGVTQTPKHLITATGQRVTLRCSPRSGDLSVYWYQQSLDQGLQFLIQYYNGEERAKGNILERFSAQQFPDLHSELNLSSLELGDSALYFCASSVGPGNYGYTFGSGTRLTVV.

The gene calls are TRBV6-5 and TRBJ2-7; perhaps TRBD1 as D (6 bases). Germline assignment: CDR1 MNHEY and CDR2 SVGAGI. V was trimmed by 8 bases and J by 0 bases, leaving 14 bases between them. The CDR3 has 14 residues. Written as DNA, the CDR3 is TGTGCCAGCTGTCAGGACAGCTACTCCTACGAGCAGTACTTC. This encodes CASCQDSYSYEQYF.

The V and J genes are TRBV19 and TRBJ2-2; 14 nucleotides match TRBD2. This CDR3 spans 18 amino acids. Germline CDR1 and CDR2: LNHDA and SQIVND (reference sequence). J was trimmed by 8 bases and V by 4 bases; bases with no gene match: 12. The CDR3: CASSTPPGLAGVGGELFF. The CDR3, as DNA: TGTGCCAGTAGTACGCCCCCGGGACTAGCGGGAGTAGGAGGGGAGCTGTTTTTT.

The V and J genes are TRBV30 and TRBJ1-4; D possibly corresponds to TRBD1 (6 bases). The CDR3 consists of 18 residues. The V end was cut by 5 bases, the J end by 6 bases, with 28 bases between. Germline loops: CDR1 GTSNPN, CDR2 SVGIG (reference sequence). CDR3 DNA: TGTGCCTGGGCCCCCTATGGGGGGGGCTGGGCCTTAGATGAAAAACTGTTTTTT. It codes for CAWAPYGGGWALDEKLFF.

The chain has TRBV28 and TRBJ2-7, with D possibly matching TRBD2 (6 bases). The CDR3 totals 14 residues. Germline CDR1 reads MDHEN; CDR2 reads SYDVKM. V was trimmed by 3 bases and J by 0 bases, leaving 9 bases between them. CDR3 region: CASSFGGSSYEQYF. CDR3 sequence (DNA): TGTGCCAGCAGTTTTGGGGGGAGCTCCTACGAGCAGTACTTC.

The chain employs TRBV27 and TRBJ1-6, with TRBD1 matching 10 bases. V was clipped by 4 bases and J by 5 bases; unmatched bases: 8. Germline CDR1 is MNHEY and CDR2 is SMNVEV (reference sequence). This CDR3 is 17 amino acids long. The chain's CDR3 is CASSSRTGGGHNSPLHF. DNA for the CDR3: TGTGCCAGCAGTTCTCGGACAGGGGGTGGACATAATTCACCCCTCCACTTT.

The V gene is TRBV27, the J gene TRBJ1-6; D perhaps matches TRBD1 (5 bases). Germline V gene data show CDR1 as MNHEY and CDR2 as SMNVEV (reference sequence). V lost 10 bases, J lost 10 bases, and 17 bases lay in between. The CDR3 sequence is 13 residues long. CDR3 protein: CATTRPGGSPLHF. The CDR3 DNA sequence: TGTGCCACTACGAGGCCGGGGGGGTCACCCCTCCACTTT.

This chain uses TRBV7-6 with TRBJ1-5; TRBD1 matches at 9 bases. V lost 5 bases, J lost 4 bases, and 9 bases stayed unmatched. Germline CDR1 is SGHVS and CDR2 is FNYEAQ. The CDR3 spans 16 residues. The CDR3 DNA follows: TGTGCCAGCAGCCCGCGGACAGGGGCTTGTAATCAGCCCCAGCATTTT. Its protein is CASSPRTGACNQPQHF.

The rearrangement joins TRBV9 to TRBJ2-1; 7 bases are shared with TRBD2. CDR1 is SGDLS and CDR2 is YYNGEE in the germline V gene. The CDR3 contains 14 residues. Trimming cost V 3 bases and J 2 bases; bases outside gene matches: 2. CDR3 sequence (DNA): TGTGCCAGCAGCGACCTAGCGGCCTACAATGAGCAGTTCTTC. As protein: CASSDLAAYNEQFF.

The CDR3 DNA sequence: TGTGCCAGCAGTGAAGTTCGGAGAGTAGAAGCTTTCTTT. It encodes CASSEVRRVEAFF. The V call is TRBV6-1, the J call TRBJ1-1; D is undetermined. Germline CDR1 and CDR2: MNHNS and SASEGT. The CDR3 is 13 residues long. Trimming stripped 1 base from V and 8 bases from J, with 11 bases between.

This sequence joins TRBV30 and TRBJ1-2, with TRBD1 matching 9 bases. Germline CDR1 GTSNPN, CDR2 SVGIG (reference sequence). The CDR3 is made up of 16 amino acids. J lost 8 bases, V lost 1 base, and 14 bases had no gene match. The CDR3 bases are TGTGCCTGGAGTGGAATACTAGTTACAGGGGGCAGGGGCTACACCTTC. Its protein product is CAWSGILVTGGRGYTF.

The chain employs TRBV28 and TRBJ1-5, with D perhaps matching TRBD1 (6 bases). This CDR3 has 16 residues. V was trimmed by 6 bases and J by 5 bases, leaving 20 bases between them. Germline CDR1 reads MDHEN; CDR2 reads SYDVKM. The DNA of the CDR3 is TGTGCCAGCAGCAACGGGGGGGGGCGAAGTGATCAGCCCCAGCATTTT. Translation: CASSNGGGRSDQPQHF.

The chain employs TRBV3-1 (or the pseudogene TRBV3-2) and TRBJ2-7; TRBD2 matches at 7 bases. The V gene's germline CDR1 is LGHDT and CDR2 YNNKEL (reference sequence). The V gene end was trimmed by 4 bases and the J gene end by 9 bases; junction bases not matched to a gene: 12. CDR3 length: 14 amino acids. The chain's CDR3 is CASSPRPGVAGQYF. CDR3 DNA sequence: TGTGCCAGCAGCCCACGGCCGGGAGTAGCGGGGCAGTACTTC.

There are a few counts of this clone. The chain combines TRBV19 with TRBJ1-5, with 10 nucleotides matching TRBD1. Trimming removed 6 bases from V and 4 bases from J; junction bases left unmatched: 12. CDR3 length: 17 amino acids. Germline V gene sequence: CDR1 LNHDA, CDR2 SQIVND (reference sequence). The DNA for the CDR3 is TGTGCCAGTAGCTCTCGGACAGGGGGTTTACTTAATCAGCCCCAGCATTTT. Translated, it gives CASSSRTGGLLNQPQHF.

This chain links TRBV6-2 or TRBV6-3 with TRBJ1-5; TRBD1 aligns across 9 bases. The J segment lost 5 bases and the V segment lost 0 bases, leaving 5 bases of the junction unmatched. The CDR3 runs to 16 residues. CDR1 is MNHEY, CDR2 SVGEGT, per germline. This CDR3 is CASSYSRDRADQPQHF. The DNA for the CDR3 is TGTGCCAGCAGTTACTCGAGGGACAGGGCTGATCAGCCCCAGCATTTT.

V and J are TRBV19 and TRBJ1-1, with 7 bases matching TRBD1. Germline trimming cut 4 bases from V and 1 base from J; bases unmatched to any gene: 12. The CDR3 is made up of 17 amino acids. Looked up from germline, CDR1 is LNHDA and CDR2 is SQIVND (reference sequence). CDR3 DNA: TGTGCCAGTAGTAGGACAATTAAGACAGGGCGGAACACTGAAGCTTTCTTT. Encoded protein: CASSRTIKTGRNTEAFF.

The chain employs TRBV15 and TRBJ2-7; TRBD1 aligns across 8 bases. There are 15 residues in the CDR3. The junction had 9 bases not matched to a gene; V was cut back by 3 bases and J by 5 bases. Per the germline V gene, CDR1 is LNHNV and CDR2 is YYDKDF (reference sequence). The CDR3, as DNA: TGTGCCACCAGCAGTAGGGCAGGGGGCATCAACGAGCAGTACTTC. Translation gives CATSSRAGGINEQYF.

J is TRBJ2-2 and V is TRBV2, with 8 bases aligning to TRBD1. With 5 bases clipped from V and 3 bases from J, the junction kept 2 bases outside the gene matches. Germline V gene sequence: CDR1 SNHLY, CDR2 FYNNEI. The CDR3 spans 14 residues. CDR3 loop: CASSPRGHTGELFF. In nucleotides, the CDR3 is TGTGCCAGCAGTCCCAGGGGGCACACCGGGGAGCTGTTTTTT. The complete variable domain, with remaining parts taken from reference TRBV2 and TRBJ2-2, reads EPEVTQTPSHQVTQMGQEVILRCVPISNHLYFYWYRQILGQKVEFLVSFYNNEISEKSEIFDDQFSVERPDGSNFTLKIRSTKLEDSAMYFCASSPRGHTGELFFGEGSRLTVL.

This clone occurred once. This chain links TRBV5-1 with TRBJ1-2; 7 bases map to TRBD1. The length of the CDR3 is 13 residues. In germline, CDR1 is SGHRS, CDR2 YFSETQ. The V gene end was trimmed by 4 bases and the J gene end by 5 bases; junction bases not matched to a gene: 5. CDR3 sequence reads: CASSPGQEYGYTF. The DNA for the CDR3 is TGCGCCAGCAGCCCAGGACAGGAGTATGGCTACACCTTC.

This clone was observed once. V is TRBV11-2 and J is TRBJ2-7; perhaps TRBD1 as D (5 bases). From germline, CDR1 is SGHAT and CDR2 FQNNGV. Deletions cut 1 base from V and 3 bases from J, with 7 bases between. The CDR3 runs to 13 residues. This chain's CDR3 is CASSLGQIYEQYF. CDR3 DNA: TGTGCCAGCAGCTTAGGACAGATCTACGAGCAGTACTTC.

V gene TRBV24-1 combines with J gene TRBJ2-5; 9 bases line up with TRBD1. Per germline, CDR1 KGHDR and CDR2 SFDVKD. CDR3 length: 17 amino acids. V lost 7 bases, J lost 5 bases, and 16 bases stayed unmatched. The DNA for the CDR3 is TGTGCCACCAGCTCCGCACCGGGACAGGGTTGGGGGGAGACCCAGTACTTC. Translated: CATSSAPGQGWGETQYF.

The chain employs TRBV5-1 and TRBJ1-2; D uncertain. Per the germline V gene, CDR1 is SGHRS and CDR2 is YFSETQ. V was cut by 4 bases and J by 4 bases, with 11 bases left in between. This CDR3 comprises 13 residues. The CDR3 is CASSPAGLYGYTF. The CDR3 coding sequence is TGCGCCAGCAGCCCTGCGGGCCTCTATGGCTACACCTTC.

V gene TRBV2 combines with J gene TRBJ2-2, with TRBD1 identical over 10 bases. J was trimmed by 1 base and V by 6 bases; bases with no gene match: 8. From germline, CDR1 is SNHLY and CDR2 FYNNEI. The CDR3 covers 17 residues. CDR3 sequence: CASRIPRTGGNTGELFF. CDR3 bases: TGTGCCAGCAGGATCCCCAGGACAGGGGGGAACACCGGGGAGCTGTTTTTT.

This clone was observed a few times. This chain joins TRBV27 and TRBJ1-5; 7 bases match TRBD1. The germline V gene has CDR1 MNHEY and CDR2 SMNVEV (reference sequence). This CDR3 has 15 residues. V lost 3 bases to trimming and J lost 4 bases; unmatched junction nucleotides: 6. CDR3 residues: CASSFEGASNQPQHF. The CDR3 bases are TGTGCCAGCAGTTTCGAGGGGGCGAGTAATCAGCCCCAGCATTTT.

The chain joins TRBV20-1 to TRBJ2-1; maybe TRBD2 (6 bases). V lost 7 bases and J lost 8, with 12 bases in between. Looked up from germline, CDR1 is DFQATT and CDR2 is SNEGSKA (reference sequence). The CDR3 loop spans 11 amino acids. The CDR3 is CSVRWGDEQFF. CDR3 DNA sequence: TGCAGTGTTCGTTGGGGGGATGAGCAGTTCTTC.

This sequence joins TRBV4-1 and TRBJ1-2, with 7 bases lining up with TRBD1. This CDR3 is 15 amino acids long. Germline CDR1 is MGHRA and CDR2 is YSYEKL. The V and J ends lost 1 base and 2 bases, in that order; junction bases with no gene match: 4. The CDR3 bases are TGCGCCAGCAGCCAAGTTCGGGACAGCAACTATGGCTACACCTTC. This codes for CASSQVRDSNYGYTF.

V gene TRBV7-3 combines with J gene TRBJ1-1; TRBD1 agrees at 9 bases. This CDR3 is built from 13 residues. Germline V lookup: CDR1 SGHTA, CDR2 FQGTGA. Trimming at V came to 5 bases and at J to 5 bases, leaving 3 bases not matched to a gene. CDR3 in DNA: TGTGCCAGCAGCCCGACAGGGGGTACTGAAGCTTTCTTT. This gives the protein CASSPTGGTEAFF.

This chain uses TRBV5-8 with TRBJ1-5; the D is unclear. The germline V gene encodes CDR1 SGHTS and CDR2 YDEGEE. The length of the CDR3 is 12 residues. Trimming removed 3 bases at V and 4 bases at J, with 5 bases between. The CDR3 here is CASSSLNQPQHF. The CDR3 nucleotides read TGTGCCAGCAGCTCCCTTAATCAGCCCCAGCATTTT.

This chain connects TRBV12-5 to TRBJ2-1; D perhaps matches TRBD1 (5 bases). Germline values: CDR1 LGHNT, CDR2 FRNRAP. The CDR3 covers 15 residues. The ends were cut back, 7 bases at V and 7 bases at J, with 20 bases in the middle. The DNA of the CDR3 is TGTGCTAGTGCTCAGGGAATCCCTATCCTAAATGAGCAGTTCTTC. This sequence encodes CASAQGIPILNEQFF.

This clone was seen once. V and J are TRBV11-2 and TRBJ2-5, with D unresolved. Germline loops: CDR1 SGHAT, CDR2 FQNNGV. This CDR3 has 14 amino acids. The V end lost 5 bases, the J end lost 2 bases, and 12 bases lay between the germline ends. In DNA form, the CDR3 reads TGTGCCAGCAGCACCCAAGCACAGCAAGAGACCCAGTACTTC. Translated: CASSTQAQQETQYF.